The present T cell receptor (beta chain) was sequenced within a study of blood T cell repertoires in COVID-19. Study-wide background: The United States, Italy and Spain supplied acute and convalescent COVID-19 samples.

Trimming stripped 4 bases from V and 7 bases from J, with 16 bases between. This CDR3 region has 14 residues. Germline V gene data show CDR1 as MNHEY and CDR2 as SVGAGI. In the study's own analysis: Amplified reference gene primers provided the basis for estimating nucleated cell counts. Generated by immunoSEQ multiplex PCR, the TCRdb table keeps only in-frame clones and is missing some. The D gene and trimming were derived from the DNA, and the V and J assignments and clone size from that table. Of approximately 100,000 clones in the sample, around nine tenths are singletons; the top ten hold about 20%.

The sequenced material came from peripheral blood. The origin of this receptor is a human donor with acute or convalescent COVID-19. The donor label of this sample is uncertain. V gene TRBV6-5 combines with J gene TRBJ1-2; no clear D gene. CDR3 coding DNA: TGTGCCAGCAGTTTGGAGGGAAGAGGGTCTGGCTACACCTTC. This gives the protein CASSLEGRGSGYTF.